The next 6 T cell receptor beta chains were all read from a single sample in a study of T cell repertoires in cytomegalovirus infection. Each CDR3 protein is one row after TCRdb ran MiXCR on the reads. The table shows around 140,000 distinct CDR3 sequences, with around 32% occurring only once. These receptors' targets are unknown. Here the sequenced sample was CD8+ T cells from cultured PBMCs, taken from culture after CMV antigen stimulation. Receptor source: a human donor in good health (CMV status not recorded). Some clones in this sample may be carry-over from other donors' samples.

This chain joins TRBV27 and TRBJ2-7; 11 bases agree with TRBD2. The CDR3 is made up of 16 amino acids. Germline values: CDR1 MNHEY, CDR2 SMNVEV (reference sequence). The trim removed 4 bases at V and 1 base at J, leaving 6 bases unmatched. The CDR3 nucleotides read TGTGCCAGCAGTTCCCTAGCGGGGGGTCATTCCTACGAGCAGTACTTC. Protein: CASSSLAGGHSYEQYF.

CDR3 amino acids: CASSLGWGASYGYTF. CDR3 bases: TGTGCCAGCAGCTTAGGATGGGGGGCGAGCTATGGCTACACCTTC. This chain connects TRBV7-8 to TRBJ1-2, with TRBD1 as a possible D gene (6 bases). CDR1 SGHVS and CDR2 FQNEAQ come from the germline V gene. CDR3 size: 15 residues. With 1 base removed from V and 4 bases from J, the gap between germline ends came to 13 bases.

V is TRBV7-2 and J is TRBJ2-7; maybe TRBD2 (5 bases). V lost 5 bases to trimming and J lost 3 bases, with 14 bases between them. The CDR3 runs to 14 residues. CDR1 SGHTA and CDR2 FQGNSA come from the germline V gene. For the CDR3, the DNA is TGTGCCAGCAGCCCAAAAGCTAGCTACTACGAGCAGTACTTC. It translates to CASSPKASYYEQYF.

The chain has TRBV27 and TRBJ2-3, with 9 bases aligning to TRBD1. The CDR3 totals 15 residues. The ends lost 5 bases at V and 6 bases at J; junction bases unmatched: 9. CDR1 and CDR2 (germline): MNHEY, SMNVEV (reference sequence). The CDR3, as DNA: TGTGCCAGCAGTCCACGGGACAGGGCTTCGGATACGCAGTATTTT. Translated, it gives CASSPRDRASDTQYF.

Notes on this clonotype: A single base separates this from a much larger clone, so it may be a read error. The V gene is TRBV7-6, the J gene TRBJ2-3, with 10 bases matching TRBD1. The length of the CDR3 is 15 residues. In germline, CDR1 is SGHVS, CDR2 FNYEAQ. CDR3 sequence reads: CVSSRDRGNTDTQYF. The CDR3 DNA sequence: TGTGTCAGCAGCCGGGACAGGGGAAACACAGATACGCAGTATTTT. The whole variable domain, remainder taken from reference TRBV7-6 and TRBJ2-3, is GAGVSQSPRYKVTKRGQDVALRCDPISGHVSLYWYRQALGQGPEFLTYFNYEAQQDKSGLPNDRFSAERPEGSISTLTIQRTEQRDSAMYRCVSSRDRGNTDTQYFGPGTRLTVL.

The rearrangement links TRBV6-6 to TRBJ2-1, with D possibly TRBD1 on 6 matching bases. Germline CDR1 and CDR2: MNHNY and SVGAGI (reference sequence). Trimming took 4 bases from V and 0 from J, leaving 13 bases between them. The CDR3 runs to 16 residues. DNA for the CDR3: TGTGCCAGCAGTTCCATACAGGGTAGCTCCTACAATGAGCAGTTCTTC. Its translation: CASSSIQGSSYNEQFF.